This T cell receptor beta chain emerged from a study of T cell changes during pregnancy in multiple sclerosis. CDR1 is LNHDA, CDR2 SQIVND, per germline (reference sequence). The ends lost 4 bases at V and 4 bases at J; junction bases unmatched: 6. The CDR3 extends over 15 amino acids. Produced via immunoSEQ multiplex PCR; TCRdb's table is partial and in-frame only. The repertoire holds around 57,000 clones, roughly 93% seen once, with 1% to 1.5% in the top ten. The TCR originated in a female donor with multiple sclerosis, enrolled in a pregnancy study. This rearrangement joins TRBV19 to TRBJ2-7, with 11 bases fitting TRBD2. Sequenced here: peripheral blood, sampled in the second trimester of pregnancy. In DNA, the CDR3 is TGTGCCAGTAGTACGCGACTAGCGGGACCGTACGAGCAGTACTTC. This encodes CASSTRLAGPYEQYF.